The rows below give T cell receptor beta chains drawn from one sample of a study of T-cell memory formation after mild COVID-19. TCRdb fed the 5' RACE reads into MiXCR, producing one record per CDR3 protein. The repertoire has a few hundred thousand distinct CDR3 sequences, about 21% of them found once; the top ten carry about 12%. Sequencing was performed on PBMCs or a T cell subset sorted from them (not recorded which). The receptors originated from an adult woman who had mild COVID-19 (a few samples of this study predate the infection). Cell type and time point are not known. CDR3s include the opening cysteine and the closing phenylalanine or tryptophan. The D gene is left open where the match is weak. Not every row has a clone size; where given, it reads once, few, many or a size class.

D gene: -
clone size: few
V gene: TRBV7-9
J gene: TRBJ2-3
CDR3 protein: CASSWGETSTDTQYF
CDR3 DNA: TGTGCCAGCAGCTGGGGGGAGACAAGCACAGATACGCAGTATTTT

D gene: -
clone size: few
V gene: TRBV7-6
J gene: TRBJ1-4
CDR3 protein: CASSLSAAEKLFF
CDR3 DNA: TGTGCCAGCAGCTTATCAGCGGCTGAAAAACTGTTTTTT

D gene: -
clone size: many
V gene: TRBV5-1
J gene: TRBJ2-2
CDR3 protein: CASSEGNTGELFF
CDR3 DNA: TGCGCCAGCAGTGAGGGAAACACCGGGGAGCTGTTTTTT

D gene: TRBD1
clone size: -
V gene: TRBV28
J gene: TRBJ2-7
CDR3 protein: CASTRQGQKEYF
CDR3 DNA: TGTGCCAGCACTAGACAGGGCCAAAAGGAGTACTTC

D gene: -
clone size: few
V gene: TRBV24-1
J gene: TRBJ1-5
CDR3 protein: CATSDGGNPEQPQHF
CDR3 DNA: TGTGCCACCAGTGATGGAGGGAATCCAGAGCAGCCCCAGCATTTT

D gene: TRBD2
clone size: -
V gene: TRBV7-6
J gene: TRBJ2-7
CDR3 protein: CASSLASTSGSYEQYF
CDR3 DNA: TGTGCCAGCAGCTTAGCGTCCACTAGCGGGAGCTACGAGCAGTACTTC

D gene: TRBD1
clone size: -
V gene: TRBV7-8
J gene: TRBJ1-5
CDR3 protein: CASSRLGQGFSNQPQHF
CDR3 DNA: TGTGCCAGCAGCCGGTTGGGACAGGGGTTTAGCAATCAGCCCCAGCATTTT

D gene: -
clone size: -
V gene: TRBV14
J gene: TRBJ1-2
CDR3 protein: CASSQAGPAGYTF
CDR3 DNA: TGTGCCAGCAGCCAAGCGGGCCCTGCGGGCTACACCTTC

D gene: TRBD2
clone size: few
V gene: TRBV6-2/TRBV6-3
J gene: TRBJ2-1
CDR3 protein: CASRSGGEGEQFF
CDR3 DNA: TGTGCCAGCAGGAGCGGGGGGGAGGGTGAGCAGTTCTTC

D gene: TRBD1
clone size: -
V gene: TRBV30
J gene: TRBJ2-2
CDR3 protein: CAWSDRGYTGELFF
CDR3 DNA: TGTGCCTGGTCAGACAGGGGCTACACCGGGGAGCTGTTTTTT

D gene: TRBD1
clone size: -
V gene: TRBV10-3
J gene: TRBJ2-3
CDR3 protein: CAISESTGGDTQYF
CDR3 DNA: TGTGCCATCAGTGAGTCAACAGGGGGGGATACGCAGTATTTT

D gene: -
clone size: -
V gene: TRBV25-1
J gene: TRBJ2-5
CDR3 protein: CASSTSGPGWETQYF
CDR3 DNA: TGTGCCAGCAGTACCTCAGGACCGGGGTGGGAGACCCAGTACTTC

D gene: TRBD1
clone size: -
V gene: TRBV20-1
J gene: TRBJ2-3
CDR3 protein: CSARDRAADTQYF
CDR3 DNA: TGCAGTGCTAGGGACAGGGCGGCAGATACGCAGTATTTT

D gene: TRBD1
clone size: -
V gene: TRBV25-1
J gene: TRBJ1-1
CDR3 protein: CASSADRGRRAEAFF
CDR3 DNA: TGTGCCAGCAGTGCAGACAGGGGGCGCAGGGCTGAAGCTTTCTTT

D gene: TRBD2
clone size: many
V gene: TRBV7-6
J gene: TRBJ2-1
CDR3 protein: CASSQTWTSGGSRNYNEQFF
CDR3 DNA: TGTGCCAGCAGCCAGACTTGGACTAGCGGGGGAAGCCGAAATTACAATGAGCAGTTCTTC

D gene: -
clone size: few
V gene: TRBV4-1
J gene: TRBJ1-2
CDR3 protein: CASSQDGDHYGYTF
CDR3 DNA: TGCGCCAGCAGCCAAGATGGGGATCACTATGGCTACACCTTC

D gene: TRBD1
clone size: -
V gene: TRBV12-3/TRBV12-4
J gene: TRBJ1-1
CDR3 protein: CASSLFKGGWDTEAFF
CDR3 DNA: TGTGCCAGCAGTTTATTTAAAGGGGGCTGGGACACTGAAGCTTTCTTT

D gene: TRBD1
clone size: few
V gene: TRBV27
J gene: TRBJ1-6
CDR3 protein: CASSSGTGGNSPLHF
CDR3 DNA: TGTGCCAGCAGTTCCGGGACAGGGGGTAATTCACCCCTCCACTTT

D gene: -
clone size: -
V gene: TRBV9
J gene: TRBJ2-3
CDR3 protein: CASSVADSTDTQYF
CDR3 DNA: TGTGCCAGCAGCGTAGCTGACAGCACAGATACGCAGTATTTT

D gene: TRBD2
clone size: many
V gene: TRBV6-2/TRBV6-3
J gene: TRBJ2-3
CDR3 protein: CASRHTSGSDTQYF
CDR3 DNA: TGTGCCAGCAGACACACTAGCGGATCAGATACGCAGTATTTT

D gene: -
clone size: -
V gene: TRBV6-5
J gene: TRBJ1-2
CDR3 protein: CASSYSARLNYGYTF
CDR3 DNA: TGTGCCAGCAGTTACTCTGCACGACTTAACTATGGCTACACCTTC

D gene: -
clone size: -
V gene: TRBV18
J gene: TRBJ2-3
CDR3 protein: CASSAGLTTDTQYF
CDR3 DNA: TGTGCCAGCTCAGCGGGCCTCACCACAGATACGCAGTATTTT

D gene: -
clone size: few
V gene: TRBV7-9
J gene: TRBJ2-5
CDR3 protein: CASSLRPLWTDQETQYF
CDR3 DNA: TGTGCCAGCAGCTTACGACCCCTTTGGACAGACCAAGAGACCCAGTACTTC

D gene: TRBD2
clone size: -
V gene: TRBV12-3/TRBV12-4
J gene: TRBJ2-5
CDR3 protein: CASSLPREEQETQYF
CDR3 DNA: TGTGCCAGCAGTTTACCGCGGGAGGAACAAGAGACCCAGTACTTC

D gene: -
clone size: -
V gene: TRBV5-4
J gene: TRBJ2-4
CDR3 protein: CASSVPGVHKDIQYF
CDR3 DNA: TGTGCCAGCAGCGTACCCGGGGTCCACAAGGACATTCAGTACTTC

D gene: -
clone size: -
V gene: TRBV30
J gene: TRBJ1-5
CDR3 protein: CAWSHSENQPQHF
CDR3 DNA: TGTGCCTGGAGTCACAGTGAAAATCAGCCCCAGCATTTT

D gene: -
clone size: once
V gene: TRBV30
J gene: TRBJ1-2
CDR3 protein: CAWTLPGSYGYTF
CDR3 DNA: TGTGCCTGGACCCTCCCGGGATCCTATGGCTACACCTTC

D gene: -
clone size: few
V gene: TRBV7-6
J gene: TRBJ1-2
CDR3 protein: CASSATAGVYGYTF
CDR3 DNA: TGTGCCAGCAGCGCGACCGCAGGGGTTTATGGCTACACCTTC

D gene: -
clone size: few
V gene: TRBV6-2/TRBV6-3
J gene: TRBJ2-1
CDR3 protein: CASSYSFGHNEQFF
CDR3 DNA: TGTGCCAGCAGTTACTCTTTCGGACACAATGAGCAGTTCTTC

D gene: -
clone size: -
V gene: TRBV30
J gene: TRBJ1-4
CDR3 protein: CAWHHRTTGHFSEKLFF
CDR3 DNA: TGTGCCTGGCACCATCGGACTACAGGTCATTTTAGTGAAAAACTGTTTTTT

D gene: -
clone size: few
V gene: TRBV20-1
J gene: TRBJ1-2
CDR3 protein: CSARVRGAPNYGYTF
CDR3 DNA: TGCAGTGCTAGGGTTCGGGGTGCCCCTAACTATGGCTACACCTTC

D gene: TRBD1
clone size: few
V gene: TRBV23-1
J gene: TRBJ1-5
CDR3 protein: CASSHYGQGQPQHF
CDR3 DNA: TGCGCCAGCAGTCACTACGGACAGGGCCAGCCCCAGCATTTT

D gene: TRBD2
clone size: few
V gene: TRBV5-1
J gene: TRBJ2-7
CDR3 protein: CASSGTSPAYEQYF
CDR3 DNA: TGCGCCAGCAGCGGGACTAGTCCTGCCTACGAGCAGTACTTC

D gene: -
clone size: -
V gene: TRBV24-1
J gene: TRBJ2-1
CDR3 protein: CATSDSKGGRALTHEQFF
CDR3 DNA: TGTGCCACCAGTGATTCAAAAGGGGGGAGAGCGCTTACACATGAGCAGTTCTTC

D gene: TRBD2
clone size: few
V gene: TRBV7-3
J gene: TRBJ2-1
CDR3 protein: CASSRQGLAGVYNEQFF
CDR3 DNA: TGTGCCAGCAGCCGTCAGGGACTAGCGGGGGTTTACAATGAGCAGTTCTTC

D gene: -
clone size: few
V gene: TRBV12-3/TRBV12-4
J gene: TRBJ2-2
CDR3 protein: CASIQRGLVTTGELFF
CDR3 DNA: TGTGCCAGCATCCAAAGGGGTTTAGTAACGACCGGGGAGCTGTTTTTT

D gene: -
clone size: -
V gene: TRBV3-1
J gene: TRBJ2-1
CDR3 protein: CASSQDTRRLNSYNEQFF
CDR3 DNA: TGTGCCAGCAGCCAAGATACAAGACGGCTGAACTCCTACAATGAGCAGTTCTTC

D gene: -
clone size: -
V gene: TRBV7-2
J gene: TRBJ2-4
CDR3 protein: CASSRGWTNLNIQYF
CDR3 DNA: TGTGCCAGCAGCCGCGGATGGACAAACTTGAACATTCAGTACTTC

D gene: TRBD2
clone size: -
V gene: TRBV4-1
J gene: TRBJ2-5
CDR3 protein: CASSQPTSGKLETQYF
CDR3 DNA: TGCGCCAGCAGCCAACCTACTAGCGGGAAGTTGGAGACCCAGTACTTC

D gene: -
clone size: few
V gene: TRBV29-1
J gene: TRBJ2-7
CDR3 protein: CSVGRGQFNEQYF
CDR3 DNA: TGCAGCGTTGGGAGGGGCCAGTTTAACGAGCAGTACTTC

D gene: -
clone size: few
V gene: TRBV18
J gene: TRBJ2-3
CDR3 protein: CASSPRPVPDTQYF
CDR3 DNA: TGTGCCAGCTCACCCCGGCCTGTTCCAGATACGCAGTATTTT

D gene: -
clone size: -
V gene: TRBV12-3/TRBV12-4
J gene: TRBJ2-5
CDR3 protein: CASTSWDGGTQYF
CDR3 DNA: TGTGCCAGCACCTCGTGGGACGGCGGGACCCAGTACTTC

D gene: TRBD1
clone size: -
V gene: TRBV9
J gene: TRBJ2-7
CDR3 protein: CASSAGQGVGREQYF
CDR3 DNA: TGTGCCAGCAGCGCTGGACAGGGAGTGGGCCGGGAGCAGTACTTC

D gene: TRBD2
clone size: few
V gene: TRBV4-3
J gene: TRBJ2-5
CDR3 protein: CASGRGVQETQYF
CDR3 DNA: TGCGCCAGCGGGCGGGGGGTCCAAGAGACCCAGTACTTC

D gene: -
clone size: -
V gene: TRBV7-2
J gene: TRBJ2-1
CDR3 protein: CASSLALVFDEQFF
CDR3 DNA: TGTGCCAGCAGCTTAGCACTAGTTTTCGATGAGCAGTTCTTC

D gene: TRBD1
clone size: few
V gene: TRBV13
J gene: TRBJ2-7
CDR3 protein: CASSSGQGDLEQYF
CDR3 DNA: TGTGCCAGCAGCTCCGGACAGGGGGATCTGGAGCAGTACTTC

D gene: -
clone size: many
V gene: TRBV25-1
J gene: TRBJ2-7
CDR3 protein: CASSDGRVSRDPPLHEQYF
CDR3 DNA: TGTGCCAGCAGTGACGGTAGGGTCAGTAGAGACCCACCGCTTCACGAGCAGTACTTC

D gene: TRBD2
clone size: -
V gene: TRBV4-2
J gene: TRBJ2-5
CDR3 protein: CASSQDGGGREETQYF
CDR3 DNA: TGTGCCAGCAGCCAAGATGGCGGGGGGCGAGAAGAGACCCAGTACTTC

D gene: -
clone size: -
V gene: TRBV20-1
J gene: TRBJ1-2
CDR3 protein: CSAPRPGSYGYTF
CDR3 DNA: TGCAGTGCTCCCCGCCCGGGGAGCTATGGCTACACCTTC

D gene: TRBD1
clone size: -
V gene: TRBV9
J gene: TRBJ2-7
CDR3 protein: CASSVGAGGNYYEQYF
CDR3 DNA: TGTGCCAGCAGCGTAGGCGCAGGGGGCAACTACTACGAGCAGTACTTC

D gene: -
clone size: few
V gene: TRBV7-9
J gene: TRBJ1-3
CDR3 protein: CASSLSISGNTIYF
CDR3 DNA: TGTGCCAGCAGCTTAAGCATCTCTGGAAACACCATATATTTT

D gene: -
clone size: few
V gene: TRBV5-1
J gene: TRBJ1-2
CDR3 protein: CASSPRQESYGYTF
CDR3 DNA: TGCGCCAGCAGCCCGAGACAGGAGAGCTATGGCTACACCTTC

D gene: -
clone size: once
V gene: TRBV9
J gene: TRBJ1-3
CDR3 protein: CASSVEAGGSGNTIYF
CDR3 DNA: TGTGCCAGCAGCGTAGAGGCGGGCGGCTCTGGAAACACCATATATTTT